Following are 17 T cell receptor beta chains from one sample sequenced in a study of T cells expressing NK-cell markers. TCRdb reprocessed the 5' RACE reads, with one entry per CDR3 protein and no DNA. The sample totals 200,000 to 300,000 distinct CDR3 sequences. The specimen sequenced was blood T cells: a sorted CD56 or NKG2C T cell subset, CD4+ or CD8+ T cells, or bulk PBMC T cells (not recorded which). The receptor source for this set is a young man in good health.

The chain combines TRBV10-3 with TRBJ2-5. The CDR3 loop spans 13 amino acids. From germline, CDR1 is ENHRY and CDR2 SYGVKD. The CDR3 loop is CAISGGVQETQYF.

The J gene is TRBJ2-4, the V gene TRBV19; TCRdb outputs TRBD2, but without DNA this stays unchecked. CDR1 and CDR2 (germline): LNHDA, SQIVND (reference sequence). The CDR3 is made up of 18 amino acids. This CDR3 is CASSQSGSSGRGGNIQYF.

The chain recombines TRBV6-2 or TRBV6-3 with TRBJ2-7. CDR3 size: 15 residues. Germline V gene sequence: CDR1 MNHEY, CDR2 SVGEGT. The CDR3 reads CASSPRLYGDYEQYF.

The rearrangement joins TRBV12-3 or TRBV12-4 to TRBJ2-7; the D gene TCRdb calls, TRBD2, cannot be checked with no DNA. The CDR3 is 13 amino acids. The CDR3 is CASGGTTSYEQYF.

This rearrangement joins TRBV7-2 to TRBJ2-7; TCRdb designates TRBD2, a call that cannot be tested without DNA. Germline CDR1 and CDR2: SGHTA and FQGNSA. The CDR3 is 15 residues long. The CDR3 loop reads CASSLRLAGGDEQYF.

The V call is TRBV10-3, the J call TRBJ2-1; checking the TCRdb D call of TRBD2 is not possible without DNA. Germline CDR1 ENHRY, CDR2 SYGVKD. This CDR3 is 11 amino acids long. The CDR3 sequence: CAISPADEQFF.

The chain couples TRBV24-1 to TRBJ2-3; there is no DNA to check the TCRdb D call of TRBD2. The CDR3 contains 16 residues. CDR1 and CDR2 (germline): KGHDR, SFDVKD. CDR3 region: CATSDFDGRATDTQYF.

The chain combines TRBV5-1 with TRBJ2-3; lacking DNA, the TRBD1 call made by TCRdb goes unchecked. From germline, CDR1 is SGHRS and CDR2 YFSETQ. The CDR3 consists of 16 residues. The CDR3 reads CASSLVSGKVTDTQYF.

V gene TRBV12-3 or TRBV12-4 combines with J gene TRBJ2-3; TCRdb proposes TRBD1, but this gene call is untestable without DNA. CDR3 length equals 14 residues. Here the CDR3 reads CASRWGQGPDTQYF.

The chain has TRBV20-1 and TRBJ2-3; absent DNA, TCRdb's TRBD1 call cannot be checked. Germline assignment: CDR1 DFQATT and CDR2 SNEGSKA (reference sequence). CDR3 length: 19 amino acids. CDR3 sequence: CSARALRAQGPINTDTQYF.

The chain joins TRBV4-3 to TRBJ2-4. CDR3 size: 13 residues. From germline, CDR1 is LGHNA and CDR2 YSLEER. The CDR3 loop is CASSGVDKNIQYF.

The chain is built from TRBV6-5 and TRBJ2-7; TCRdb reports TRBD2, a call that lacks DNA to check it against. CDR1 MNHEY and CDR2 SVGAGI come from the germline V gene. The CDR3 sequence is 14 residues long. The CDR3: CASSSLSGRYEQYF.

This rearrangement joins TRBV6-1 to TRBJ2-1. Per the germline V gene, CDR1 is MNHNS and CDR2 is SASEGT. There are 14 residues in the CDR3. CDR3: CASTIRGSYNEQFF.

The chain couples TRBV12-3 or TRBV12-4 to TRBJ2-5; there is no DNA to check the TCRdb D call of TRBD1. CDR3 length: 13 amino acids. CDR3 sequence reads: CASSPLQQGTQYF.

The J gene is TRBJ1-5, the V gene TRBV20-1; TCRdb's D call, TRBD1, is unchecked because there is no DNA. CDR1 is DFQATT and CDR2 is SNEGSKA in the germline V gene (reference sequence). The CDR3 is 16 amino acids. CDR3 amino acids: CSARDQSAGGNQPQHF.

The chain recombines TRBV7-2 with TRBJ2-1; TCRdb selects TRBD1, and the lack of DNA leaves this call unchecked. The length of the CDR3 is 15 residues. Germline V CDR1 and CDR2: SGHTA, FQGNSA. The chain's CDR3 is CASSLGTGAFDEQFF. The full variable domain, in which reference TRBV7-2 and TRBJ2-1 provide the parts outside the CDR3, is GAGVSQSPSNKVTEKGKDVELRCDPISGHTALYWYRQSLGQGLEFLIYFQGNSAPDKSGLPSDRFSAERTGGSVSTLTIQRTQQEDSAVYLCASSLGTGAFDEQFFGPGTRLTVL.

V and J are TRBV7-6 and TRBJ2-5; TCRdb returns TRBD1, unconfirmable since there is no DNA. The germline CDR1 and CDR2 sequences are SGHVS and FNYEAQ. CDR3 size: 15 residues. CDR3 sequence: CASSTDRGLWETQYF.